Shown below are 27 T cell receptor beta chains from a single sample sequenced in a study of OX40 agonist ivuxolimab in advanced cancers. The repertoire was sequenced with immunoSEQ multiplex PCR; TCRdb's copy has only in-frame clones and lacks some. Found here are under 50,000 clones, about 80% of them singletons; the top ten hold approximately 8.1%. The starting material was CD4+ or CD8+ T cells sorted from blood, obtained in a trial of the OX40 agonist ivuxolimab. Source of these receptors: an adult with an advanced solid tumor such as melanoma, head and neck, liver or kidney cancer.

The chain joins TRBV6-5 to TRBJ2-3, with D possibly matching TRBD1 (6 bases). The CDR3 runs 14 residues. CDR1 is MNHEY, CDR2 SVGAGI, per germline. The V gene lost 7 bases and the J gene lost 4 bases, with 15 bases spanning the gap. CDR3 nucleotides: TGTGCCAGCACCACCCGGACAGCCTCAGATACGCAGTATTTT. It yields the protein CASTTRTASDTQYF.

This clone showed up just a few times. This chain links TRBV7-6 with TRBJ2-5, with 7 bases fitting TRBD1. Per the germline V gene, CDR1 is SGHVS and CDR2 is FNYEAQ. J lost 5 bases, V lost 5 bases, and 8 bases had no gene match. The CDR3 has 14 residues. The CDR3 loop is CASSLRTGYETQYF. DNA for the CDR3: TGTGCCAGCAGCCTAAGGACAGGTTACGAGACCCAGTACTTC.

The rearrangement links TRBV7-2 to TRBJ2-2; the D gene is possibly TRBD2 (6 bases). With 3 bases removed from V and 4 bases from J, the gap between germline ends came to 21 bases. This CDR3 has 18 residues. Per the germline V gene, CDR1 is SGHTA and CDR2 is FQGNSA. The CDR3 sequence is CASSFGGDQYSLTGELFF. In DNA form, the CDR3 reads TGTGCCAGCAGCTTTGGCGGGGATCAGTATAGTCTCACCGGGGAGCTGTTTTTT.

The chain recombines TRBV30 with TRBJ2-5; 8 nucleotides line up with TRBD2. Germline-derived CDR1 and CDR2 are GTSNPN and SVGIG (reference sequence). The CDR3 is 15 amino acids. Trimming removed 0 bases from V and 5 bases from J; junction bases left unmatched: 8. CDR3 protein: CAWSVPGRAGETQYF. CDR3 nucleotide sequence: TGTGCCTGGAGTGTACCCGGGAGGGCCGGGGAGACCCAGTACTTC.

In DNA form, the CDR3 reads TGCGCCAGCAGCTTGAGTCCAGGGAATATGGGCTACGAGCAGTACTTC. This translates into CASSLSPGNMGYEQYF. This chain joins TRBV5-1 and TRBJ2-7; tentatively, D is TRBD1 (5 bases). The CDR3 sequence is 16 residues long. Trimming cost V 1 base and J 3 bases, with 17 bases left between them. Germline V CDR1 and CDR2: SGHRS, YFSETQ.

The gene calls are TRBV6-4 and TRBJ1-4, with D uncertain. The CDR3 is made up of 15 amino acids. The V end was cut by 5 bases, the J end by 2 bases, with 12 bases between. Germline V gene data show CDR1 as MRHNA and CDR2 as SNTAGT. Here the CDR3 DNA reads TGTGCCAGCAGTCAAAACGGGAGGACTAATGAAAAACTGTTTTTT. Translating it yields CASSQNGRTNEKLFF.

V is TRBV11-3 and J is TRBJ2-7; D unclear. CDR1 SGHNT and CDR2 YENEEA come from the germline V gene. The CDR3 covers 13 residues. V gave up 0 bases and J gave up 10 bases, with 13 bases separating them. For the CDR3, the DNA is TGTGCCAGCAGCTTAGATGGGGATATGGGACAGTACTTC. Protein sequence: CASSLDGDMGQYF.

A single count supports this clone. V usage is TRBV14 and J usage is TRBJ1-5; TRBD1 might be the D (5 bases). Germline-derived CDR1 and CDR2 are SGHDN and FVKESK. V dropped 8 bases and J dropped 2 bases, with 19 bases sitting between them. CDR3 size: 16 residues. DNA for the CDR3: TGTGCCAGCTTCAGAGAGGAGGGGCCGCGCAATCAGCCCCAGCATTTT. Protein: CASFREEGPRNQPQHF.

The chain uses TRBV6-1 and TRBJ2-1, with D hard to call. V dropped 2 bases and J dropped 0 bases, with 5 bases sitting between them. The germline CDR1 and CDR2 sequences are MNHNS and SASEGT. This CDR3 has 14 amino acids. The CDR3 protein is CASSESSSYNEQFF. The CDR3 coding sequence is TGTGCCAGCAGTGAAAGTAGCTCCTACAATGAGCAGTTCTTC.

The CDR3 sequence: CASSWSGANTGELFF. CDR3 bases: TGTGCCAGCAGCTGGAGCGGGGCTAACACCGGGGAGCTGTTTTTT. The rearrangement links TRBV11-2 to TRBJ2-2; 7 bases line up with TRBD2. This CDR3 region has 15 residues. The germline CDR1 and CDR2 sequences are SGHAT and FQNNGV. Trimming cost V 4 bases and J 2 bases; bases outside gene matches: 4.

The chain is built from TRBV10-1 and TRBJ1-1; D possibly corresponds to TRBD1 (6 bases). V was shortened by 0 bases and J by 14 bases, with 13 bases between the two germline ends. This CDR3 contains 12 residues. Per the germline V gene, CDR1 is WNHNN and CDR2 is SYGVQD (reference sequence). This CDR3 is CASSESRTADFF. The CDR3 coding sequence is TGCGCCAGCAGTGAGTCGAGGACAGCGGACTTCTTT.

The chain recombines TRBV6-1 with TRBJ2-1; D not resolved. Germline V gene sequence: CDR1 MNHNS, CDR2 SASEGT. Trimming shortened V by 6 bases and J by 0 bases, and 12 bases separated the two germline ends. This CDR3 spans 15 amino acids. The CDR3, as DNA: TGTGCCAGCAGAGTAGATTCTGACTCCTACAATGAGCAGTTCTTC. Protein product: CASRVDSDSYNEQFF.

The chain links TRBV5-1 to TRBJ2-7; TRBD2 agrees at 10 bases. The V segment lost 4 bases and the J segment 3 bases; nucleotides outside the gene matches: 7. The CDR3 is 15 amino acids. Germline V gives CDR1 SGHRS, CDR2 YFSETQ. The CDR3 DNA is TGCGCCAGCAGCCCGGCCGCTAGCGGGAGCTACGAGCAGTACTTC. As protein: CASSPAASGSYEQYF.

This clone showed up just once. The chain employs TRBV30 and TRBJ1-5; D not resolved. CDR1 is GTSNPN, CDR2 SVGIG, per germline (reference sequence). This CDR3 has 17 amino acids. The V and J ends lost 2 bases and 2 bases respectively, with 19 bases between them. The CDR3 DNA sequence: TGTGCCTGGAGTACTACTCTCGACCCTCGCGGCAATCAGCCCCAGCATTTT. As protein: CAWSTTLDPRGNQPQHF.

The rearrangement joins TRBV6-5 to TRBJ2-5; either TRBD1 or TRBD2 may fit D (6 bases each). The DNA end is more similar to TRBJ2-7, so the J call may be wrong. The V gene's germline CDR1 is MNHEY and CDR2 SVGAGI. The CDR3 runs 13 residues. CDR3 DNA: TGTGCCAGCAAAGGGGGGCACCTCTACGAGCAGTACTTC. As protein: CASKGGHLYEQYF.

J is TRBJ2-1 and V is TRBV11-2; D is possibly TRBD2 (6 bases). This CDR3 has 15 residues. Germline CDR1 SGHAT, CDR2 FQNNGV. Trimming left V 1 base short and J 8 bases short, with 15 bases between. CDR3 DNA: TGTGCCAGCAGCTTAGCGGGAGCACGGGGCTATGAGCAGTTCTTC. This encodes CASSLAGARGYEQFF.

This chain uses TRBV7-8 with TRBJ1-2; D is uncertain. Trimming stripped 0 bases from V and 1 base from J, with 6 bases between. Germline V gene data show CDR1 as SGHVS and CDR2 as FQNEAQ. CDR3 size: 14 residues. The CDR3 region is CASSLAADNYGYTF. The CDR3 DNA sequence: TGTGCCAGCAGCTTAGCAGCGGATAACTATGGCTACACCTTC. The entire variable domain, with the rest obtained from reference TRBV7-8 and TRBJ1-2, is as follows: GAGVSQSPRYKVAKRGQDVALRCDPISGHVSLFWYQQALGQGPEFLTYFQNEAQLDKSGLPSDRFFAERPEGSVSTLKIQRTQQEDSAVYLCASSLAADNYGYTFGSGTRLTVV.

The J gene is TRBJ2-5, the V gene TRBV2; tentatively, D is TRBD1 (5 bases). The CDR3 runs 14 residues. Germline V gene lookup returns CDR1 SNHLY and CDR2 FYNNEI. Trimming shortened V by 4 bases and J by 2 bases, and 11 bases separated the two germline ends. CDR3 region: CASSVRGYQETQYF. In DNA, the CDR3 is TGTGCCAGCAGTGTAAGGGGATATCAAGAGACCCAGTACTTC.

The chain carries TRBV5-1 and TRBJ2-1; TRBD1 agrees at 10 bases. Looked up from germline, CDR1 is SGHRS and CDR2 is YFSETQ. The CDR3 runs 15 residues. V dropped 5 bases and J dropped 2; count of bases not matched to a gene: 4. As DNA, the CDR3 is TGCGCCAGCAGACAGACAGGGGGCACCTACAATGAGCAGTTCTTC. Translated: CASRQTGGTYNEQFF.

The V gene is TRBV19, the J gene TRBJ1-5; D gene unclear. V shed 3 bases and J shed 7 bases, with 19 bases lying between them. The CDR3 runs to 16 residues. Germline V gives CDR1 LNHDA, CDR2 SQIVND (reference sequence). This CDR3 is CASSIGFGGFNQPQHF. The CDR3 bases are TGTGCCAGTAGTATCGGATTTGGAGGGTTCAACCAGCCCCAGCATTTT.

The rearrangement uses TRBV30 and TRBJ1-2; no clear D gene. Germline CDR1 is GTSNPN and CDR2 is SVGIG (reference sequence). The CDR3 totals 14 residues. Trimming removed 2 bases at V and 4 bases at J, with 14 bases between. DNA of the CDR3: TGTGCCTGGAGTAAGTCAGAACCATTCTATGGCTACACCTTC. Encoded protein: CAWSKSEPFYGYTF.

The chain employs TRBV7-9 and TRBJ1-1; no clear D gene. From germline, CDR1 is SEHNR and CDR2 FQNEAQ (reference sequence). V lost 3 bases and J 4 bases, leaving 12 bases between the germline ends. The CDR3 contains 14 residues. The DNA for the CDR3 is TGTGCCAGCAGCTTGGAGGGAGGTAGCACTGAAGCTTTCTTT. Protein: CASSLEGGSTEAFF.

This clone has a handful of counts. V gene TRBV7-9 combines with J gene TRBJ2-3; the match to TRBD1 covers 7 bases. This CDR3 is 14 amino acids long. Trimming removed 2 bases from V and 1 base from J; junction bases left unmatched: 0. Germline assignment: CDR1 SEHNR and CDR2 FQNEAQ (reference sequence). The CDR3 protein is CASSLTGGTDTQYF. CDR3 nucleotide sequence: TGTGCCAGCAGCTTAACAGGGGGCACAGATACGCAGTATTTT. The full variable domain, in which reference TRBV7-9 and TRBJ2-3 provide the parts outside the CDR3, is DTGVSQNPRHKITKRGQNVTFRCDPISEHNRLYWYRQTLGQGPEFLTYFQNEAQLEKSRLLSDRFSAERPKGSFSTLEIQRTEQGDSAMYLCASSLTGGTDTQYFGPGTRLTVL.

This clone has just one count. The rearrangement joins TRBV7-9 to TRBJ1-3; unclear D gene. V was cut by 4 bases and J by 8 bases, with 9 bases left in between. Germline CDR1 reads SEHNR; CDR2 reads FQNEAQ (reference sequence). The CDR3 is 12 residues long. The CDR3 spells CASSSPQDTIYF. The DNA of the CDR3 is TGTGCCAGCAGCTCGCCCCAAGACACCATATATTTT.

J is TRBJ2-5 and V is TRBV27; D possibly corresponds to TRBD2 (6 bases). V lost 5 bases and J 2 bases, leaving 12 bases between the germline ends. Germline loops: CDR1 MNHEY, CDR2 SMNVEV (reference sequence). The CDR3 has 14 residues. CDR3 sequence: CASSLEGTQETQYF. CDR3 DNA: TGTGCCAGCAGTCTCGAGGGGACTCAAGAGACCCAGTACTTC.

The chain joins TRBV6-1 to TRBJ2-7; D gene unclear. CDR3 length: 14 amino acids. Germline CDR1 is MNHNS and CDR2 is SASEGT. The V and J ends lost 3 bases and 0 bases respectively, with 9 bases between them. The CDR3 spells CASSDNPFSYEQYF. In DNA, the CDR3 is TGTGCCAGCAGTGACAACCCCTTCTCCTACGAGCAGTACTTC.

This clone was counted a single time. The rearrangement joins TRBV9 to TRBJ1-1; no firm D call. The V gene lost 0 bases and the J gene lost 1 base, with 7 bases spanning the gap. This CDR3 has 14 residues. Germline CDR1 is SGDLS and CDR2 is YYNGEE. CDR3 sequence: CASSVGSKNTEAFF. The CDR3 region has the DNA TGTGCCAGCAGCGTAGGGTCTAAGAACACTGAAGCTTTCTTT.